Sequencing of this T cell receptor (beta chain) was carried out in a study of T cell responses to AZD1222 COVID-19 vaccine. The germline gives CDR1 SEHNR, CDR2 FQNEAQ (reference sequence). Trimming took off 4 bases at V and 12 bases at J, with 19 bases between the two ends. CDR3 length equals 14 residues. Method: immunoSEQ multiplex PCR; TCRdb's copy keeps in-frame clones and lacks some. The sample includes around 99,000 clones, approximately 91% of them seen just once. V is TRBV7-9 and J is TRBJ2-1; D call uncertain. This clonotype was obtained from an adult in good health. Specimen: peripheral blood, collected on day 0 of MenACWY control vaccination. The CDR3 DNA reads as TGTGCCAGCAGCTCCGACTTAAGGTCCCACGGGCAGTTCTTC. Translation: CASSSDLRSHGQFF.